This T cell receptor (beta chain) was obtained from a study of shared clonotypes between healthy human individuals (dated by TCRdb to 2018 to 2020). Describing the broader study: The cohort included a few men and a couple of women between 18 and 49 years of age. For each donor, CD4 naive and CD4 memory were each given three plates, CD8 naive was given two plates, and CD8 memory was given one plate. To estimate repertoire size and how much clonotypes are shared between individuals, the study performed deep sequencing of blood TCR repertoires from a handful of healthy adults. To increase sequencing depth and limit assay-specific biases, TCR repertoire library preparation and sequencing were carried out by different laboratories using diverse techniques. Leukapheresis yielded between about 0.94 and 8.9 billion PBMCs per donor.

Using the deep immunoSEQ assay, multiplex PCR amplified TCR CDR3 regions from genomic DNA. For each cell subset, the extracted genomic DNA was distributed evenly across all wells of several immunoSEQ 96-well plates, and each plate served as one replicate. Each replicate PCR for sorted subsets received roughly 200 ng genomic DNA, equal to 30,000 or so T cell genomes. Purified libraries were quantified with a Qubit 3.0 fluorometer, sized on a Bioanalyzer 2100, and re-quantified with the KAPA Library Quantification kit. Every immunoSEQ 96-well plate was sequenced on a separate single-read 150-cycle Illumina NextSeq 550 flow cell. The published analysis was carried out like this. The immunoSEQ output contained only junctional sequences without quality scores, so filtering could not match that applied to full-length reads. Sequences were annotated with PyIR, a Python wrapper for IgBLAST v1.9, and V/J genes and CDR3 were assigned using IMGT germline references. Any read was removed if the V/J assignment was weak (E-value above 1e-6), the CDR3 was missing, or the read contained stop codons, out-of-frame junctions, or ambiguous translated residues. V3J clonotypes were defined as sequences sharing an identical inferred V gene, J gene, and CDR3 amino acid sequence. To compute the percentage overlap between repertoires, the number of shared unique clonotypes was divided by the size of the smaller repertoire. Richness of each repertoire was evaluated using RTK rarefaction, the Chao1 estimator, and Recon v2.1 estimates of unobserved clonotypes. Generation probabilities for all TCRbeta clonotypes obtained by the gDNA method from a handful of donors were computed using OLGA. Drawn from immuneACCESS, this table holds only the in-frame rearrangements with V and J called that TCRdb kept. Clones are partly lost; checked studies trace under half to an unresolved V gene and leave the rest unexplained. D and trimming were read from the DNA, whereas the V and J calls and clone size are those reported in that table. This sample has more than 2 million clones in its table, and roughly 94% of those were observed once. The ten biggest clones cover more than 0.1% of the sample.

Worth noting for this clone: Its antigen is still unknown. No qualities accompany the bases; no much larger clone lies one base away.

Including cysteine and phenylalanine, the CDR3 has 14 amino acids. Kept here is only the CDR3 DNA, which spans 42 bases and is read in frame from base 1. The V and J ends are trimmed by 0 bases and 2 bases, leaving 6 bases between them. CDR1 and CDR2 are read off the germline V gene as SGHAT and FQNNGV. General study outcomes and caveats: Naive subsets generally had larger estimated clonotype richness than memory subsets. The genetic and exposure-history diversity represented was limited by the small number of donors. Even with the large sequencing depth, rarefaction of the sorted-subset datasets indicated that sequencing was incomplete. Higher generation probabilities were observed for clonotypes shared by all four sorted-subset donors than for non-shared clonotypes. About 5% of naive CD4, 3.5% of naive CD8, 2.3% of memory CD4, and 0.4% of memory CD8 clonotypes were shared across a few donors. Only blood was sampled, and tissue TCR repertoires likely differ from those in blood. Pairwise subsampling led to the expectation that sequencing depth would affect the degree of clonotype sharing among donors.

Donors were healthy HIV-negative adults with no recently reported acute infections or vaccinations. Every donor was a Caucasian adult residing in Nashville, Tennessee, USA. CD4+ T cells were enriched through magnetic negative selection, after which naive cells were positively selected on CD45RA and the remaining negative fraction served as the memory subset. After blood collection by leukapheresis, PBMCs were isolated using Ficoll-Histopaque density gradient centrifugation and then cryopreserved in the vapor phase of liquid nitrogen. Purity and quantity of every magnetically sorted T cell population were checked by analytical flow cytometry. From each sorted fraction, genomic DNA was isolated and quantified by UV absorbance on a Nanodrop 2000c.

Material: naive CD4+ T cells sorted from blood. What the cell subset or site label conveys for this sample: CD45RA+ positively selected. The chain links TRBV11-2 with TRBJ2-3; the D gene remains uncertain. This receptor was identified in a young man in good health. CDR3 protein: CASSLDHFTDTQYF. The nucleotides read TGTGCCAGCAGCTTAGATCACTTCACAGATACGCAGTATTTT.